Listed below are T cell receptor beta chains from one sample, sequenced in a study of radiation and T cells in renal cell carcinoma. Repertoires were generated with immunoSEQ multiplex PCR, while TCRdb's copy carries only in-frame clones and drops some. The sample holds roughly 120,000 clones, roughly 80% seen once. The sequences come from blood, collected from a patient whose treatment included radiotherapy and nephrectomy. These receptors were collected from a woman aged 55-70 years with renal cell carcinoma. Both conserved end residues are part of each CDR3. A D gene is named only where the DNA matches it firmly. The size field is filled for only some rows; it gives once, few, many or a size class.

d_call	j_call	v_call	clone_size	cdr3_nt	cdr3_aa
-	TRBJ1-2	TRBV4-2	-	TGTGCCAGCAGCCCGCGGGGCGACTATGGCTACACCTTC	CASSPRGDYGYTF
-	TRBJ2-7	TRBV20-1	-	TGCAGTGCTCTGCAAAGCTACGAGCAGTACTTC	CSALQSYEQYF
-	TRBJ2-1	TRBV7-9	-	TGTGCCAGCAGCCTAAGGGACTCAAACAATGAGCAGTTCTTC	CASSLRDSNNEQFF
TRBD1	TRBJ2-1	TRBV28	-	TGTGCCAGCAGTGCAGGGGGCTCCAACAATGAGCAGTTCTTC	CASSAGGSNNEQFF
-	TRBJ1-3	TRBV15	-	TGTGCCACCAGCAGAGATCGAGTGGGAAACACCATATATTTT	CATSRDRVGNTIYF
-	TRBJ2-2	TRBV11-1	-	TGTGCCAGCAGCTTAGCGCGGGGGCCCACCGGGGAGCTGTTTTTT	CASSLARGPTGELFF
TRBD1	TRBJ1-3	TRBV19	-	TGTGCCAGTAGGGACGACAGGGGGCCTGGAAACACCATATATTTT	CASRDDRGPGNTIYF
TRBD1	TRBJ2-7	TRBV9	few	TGTGCCAGCAGTGTCGGGACAGGACTCTCCTACGAGCAGTACTTC	CASSVGTGLSYEQYF
-	TRBJ2-7	TRBV19	-	TGTGCCAGTAGTATTAATCCCCCCTACGAGCAGTACTTC	CASSINPPYEQYF
TRBD1	TRBJ2-7	TRBV13	-	TGTGCCAGCAGCCATTCCGGGACAGGGGGCAATAAGCAGTACTTC	CASSHSGTGGNKQYF
TRBD1	TRBJ1-1	TRBV27	once	TGTGCCAGCAGTCAGACAGGGGGCCTAATATCCCAAACTATGAACACTGAAGCTTTCTTT	CASSQTGGLISQTMNTEAFF
-	TRBJ2-1	TRBV4-3	few	TGCGCCAGCAGCCAAGACTGGGCCTCCGGGGTTTCGCAGTTCTTC	CASSQDWASGVSQFF
-	TRBJ2-1	TRBV6-6	-	TGTGCCAGCAGTTACCCAGGGGGCGGGGGGAATGAGCAGTTCTTC	CASSYPGGGGNEQFF
-	TRBJ2-2	TRBV6-1	-	TGTGCCAGCAGTACGGGCCCGTCTGGGGAGCTGTTTTTT	CASSTGPSGELFF
TRBD2	TRBJ2-1	TRBV5-1	few	TGCGCCAGCAGCTTGCGATGGGGAGGGAACAATGAGCAGTTCTTC	CASSLRWGGNNEQFF
-	TRBJ2-2	TRBV4-1	-	TGCGCCAGCAGCCAACGGGACACCCGGACCGGGGAGCTGTTTTTT	CASSQRDTRTGELFF
-	TRBJ1-5	TRBV6-5	few	TGTGCCAGCAGAGGGAATAGCAATCAGCCCCAGCATTTT	CASRGNSNQPQHF
-	TRBJ2-7	TRBV2	-	TGTGCCAGCGGTCCGGGAAGTTCTGGCGAGCAGTACTTC	CASGPGSSGEQYF
-	TRBJ2-7	TRBV4-1	-	TGCGCCAGCAGCCAAGCTGGTGGGGAGGTCGAGCAGTACTTC	CASSQAGGEVEQYF
-	TRBJ1-1	TRBV25-1	-	TGTGCCAGCAGTGAGATTGGGACTGAAGCTTTCTTT	CASSEIGTEAFF
-	TRBJ2-7	TRBV19	-	TGTGCCAGTAGCCCGGGACACCTCTACGAGCAGTACTTC	CASSPGHLYEQYF
-	TRBJ2-1	TRBV4-1	-	TGCGCCAGCAGCCAAGATGGCCAGCGGGCTTACAATGAGCAGTTCTTC	CASSQDGQRAYNEQFF
-	TRBJ1-5	TRBV27	-	TGTGCCAGCAGTGCAAGGGAGAATCAGCCCCAGCATTTT	CASSARENQPQHF
-	TRBJ2-2	TRBV6-4	-	TGTGCCAGCAGTGACTCTGAAGACACCGGGGAGCTGTTTTTT	CASSDSEDTGELFF
TRBD1	TRBJ1-4	TRBV6-5	-	TGTGCCAGCAGGGGGACAGGGATTGAAAAACTATTTTTT	CASRGTGIEKLFF
TRBD2	TRBJ2-5	TRBV5-6	-	TGTGCCAGCAGCTTCGGGAGGACCCAAGAGACCCAGTACTTC	CASSFGRTQETQYF
-	TRBJ1-5	TRBV28	-	TGTGCCAGCAGTGTTGGGTACGGGGGGCTGGATCAGCCCCAGCATTTT	CASSVGYGGLDQPQHF
-	TRBJ1-1	TRBV6-6	-	TGTGCCAGCAGTTTCCAAGGGAACACTGAAGCTTTCTTT	CASSFQGNTEAFF
-	TRBJ1-2	TRBV15	-	TGTGCCACCAGCAGAGGGATGGAGGTTTGGGGGGACTATGGCTACACCTTC	CATSRGMEVWGDYGYTF
TRBD1	TRBJ2-5	TRBV7-6	-	TGTGCCAGCAGCCTTTGGACAGGGGTGGTGGAGACCCAGTACTTC	CASSLWTGVVETQYF
-	TRBJ1-4	TRBV6-1	-	TGTGCCAGCAGTGATTCCCCTTTTTTAACTAATGAAAAACTGTTTTTT	CASSDSPFLTNEKLFF
-	TRBJ1-1	TRBV7-2	-	TGTGCCAGCAGCTTAGAGGCAGTGAACACTGAAGCTTTCTTT	CASSLEAVNTEAFF
-	TRBJ2-5	TRBV6-1	-	TGTGCCTCAAGTGACAGCCAAGAGACCCAGTACTTC	CASSDSQETQYF
TRBD1	TRBJ1-2	TRBV28	-	TGTGCCAGCAGTCCGGGGACAGGGAGCGGCTACACCTTC	CASSPGTGSGYTF
TRBD1	TRBJ1-6	TRBV25-1	-	TGTGCCAGCAGTCGGACAGGGGCCCTTAATTCACCCCTCCACTTT	CASSRTGALNSPLHF
TRBD2	TRBJ2-3	TRBV2	-	TGTGCCAGTCGTAGGCGAGCGGGGGGGCAAGATACGCAGTATTTT	CASRRRAGGQDTQYF
-	TRBJ1-6	TRBV11-3	few	TGTGCCAGCAGCTTAGGGATGAGGTCACCCCTCCACTTT	CASSLGMRSPLHF
-	TRBJ2-3	TRBV9	few	TGTGCCAGCAGCCCTCAGAGGCGGGCACAAGATACGCAGTATTTT	CASSPQRRAQDTQYF
-	TRBJ1-6	TRBV19	-	TGTGCCAGTAGTACAGGAACGGCTAACTCACCCCTCCACTTT	CASSTGTANSPLHF
-	TRBJ1-2	TRBV19	-	TGTGCCAGTATCCCGGGCTCTAACTATGGCTACACCTTC	CASIPGSNYGYTF
-	TRBJ2-5	TRBV5-1	-	TGCGCCAGCAGCTTTAACAGCCGAGAGACCCAGTACTTC	CASSFNSRETQYF
-	TRBJ2-5	TRBV9	-	TGTGCCAGCAGCAGTGGATTTAACTTGTACCAAGAGACCCAGTACTTC	CASSSGFNLYQETQYF
-	TRBJ2-7	TRBV6-5	-	TGTGCCAGCAGTTACTCGATCCAGGGGTTCACCTACGAGCAGTACTTC	CASSYSIQGFTYEQYF
TRBD2	TRBJ2-3	TRBV5-1	once	TGCGCCAGCAGCTTGGTTCAAGCGGGGGGGCGGGATACGCAGTATTTT	CASSLVQAGGRDTQYF
-	TRBJ2-7	TRBV28	-	TGTGCCAGTCATGGGGTCTACGAGCAGTACTTC	CASHGVYEQYF
-	TRBJ1-1	TRBV6-6	-	TGTGCCAGCAGTCCCCGGCAGACAGGTTCGAACACTGAAGCTTTCTTT	CASSPRQTGSNTEAFF
-	TRBJ1-1	TRBV5-5	-	TGTGCCAGCAGCCCATTCGGGGAGGCTGAAGCTTTCTTT	CASSPFGEAEAFF
TRBD1	TRBJ2-2	TRBV6-6	-	TGTGCCAGCAGACACGGACAGGGCAACACCGGGGAGCTGTTTTTT	CASRHGQGNTGELFF
-	TRBJ2-5	TRBV18	-	TGTGCCAGCTCAATTCAGAGAGAGACCCAGTACTTC	CASSIQRETQYF
-	TRBJ2-1	TRBV19	-	TGTGCCAGTAGTATAGATCTATGGGAGGGGGCGAGGAATGAGCAGTTCTTC	CASSIDLWEGARNEQFF
-	TRBJ1-2	TRBV30	many	TGTGCCTGGAGTGGGACGGGAAGGTCTAACTATGGCTACACCTTC	CAWSGTGRSNYGYTF